The rows below give T cell receptor beta chains drawn from one sample of a study of Ad26.COV2.S vaccination and SARS-CoV-2 variants. Assay: immunoSEQ multiplex PCR; the TCRdb copy retains only in-frame clones and omits some. Of about 350,000 clones in the sample, 65% to 90% were seen once. The sample consisted of peripheral blood, taken in a trial of Ad26.COV2.S vaccine versus placebo. Every receptor here comes from a person aged 18-65 years who received the Ad26.COV2.S COVID-19 vaccine or a placebo. Both conserved end residues are trimmed from each CDR3. The order of the fields is clone size, V gene, CDR3 length, J gene, CDR3 protein. Clone size is not always given. Where it is, it says once, few, many or a class for expanded clones.

clone size: NA; V gene: TRBV2; CDR3 length: 12; J gene: TRBJ2-3; CDR3 protein: ASSERLSTDTQY
clone size: NA; V gene: TRBV28; CDR3 length: 21; J gene: TRBJ2-3; CDR3 protein: ASSLGQGRFHRRGRFEPDTQY
clone size: NA; V gene: TRBV7-8; CDR3 length: 15; J gene: TRBJ2-3; CDR3 protein: ASSYRGAAPHTDTQY
clone size: few; V gene: TRBV7-2; CDR3 length: 12; J gene: TRBJ2-1; CDR3 protein: ASSLALAYNEQF
clone size: NA; V gene: TRBV6-5; CDR3 length: 12; J gene: TRBJ1-2; CDR3 protein: ASSYSGESYGYT
clone size: NA; V gene: TRBV6-5; CDR3 length: 11; J gene: TRBJ1-5; CDR3 protein: ASDGVGNQPQH
clone size: NA; V gene: TRBV6-6; CDR3 length: 14; J gene: TRBJ2-5; CDR3 protein: ASSPDLRTGRETQY
clone size: NA; V gene: TRBV18; CDR3 length: 12; J gene: TRBJ2-5; CDR3 protein: ASSLGQIQETQY
clone size: NA; V gene: TRBV7-8; CDR3 length: 12; J gene: TRBJ1-4; CDR3 protein: ASSTTVFGEKLF
clone size: NA; V gene: TRBV4-3; CDR3 length: 11; J gene: TRBJ2-7; CDR3 protein: ASSQSLAREQY
clone size: NA; V gene: TRBV7-9; CDR3 length: 12; J gene: TRBJ1-5; CDR3 protein: ASSPSTGNQPQH
clone size: NA; V gene: TRBV5-5; CDR3 length: 13; J gene: TRBJ2-5; CDR3 protein: ASRVGQGFGETQY
clone size: NA; V gene: TRBV28; CDR3 length: 12; J gene: TRBJ1-2; CDR3 protein: ASGSPGPVGGYT
clone size: NA; V gene: TRBV28; CDR3 length: 10; J gene: TRBJ2-5; CDR3 protein: ASTGSQETQY
clone size: NA; V gene: TRBV5-5; CDR3 length: 15; J gene: TRBJ1-2; CDR3 protein: ASSLMGGTGLNYGYT
clone size: NA; V gene: TRBV27; CDR3 length: 13; J gene: TRBJ2-2; CDR3 protein: ASLPSGRVPGELF
clone size: NA; V gene: TRBV18; CDR3 length: 11; J gene: TRBJ1-5; CDR3 protein: ASSPEGNQPQH
clone size: NA; V gene: TRBV4-3; CDR3 length: 13; J gene: TRBJ1-4; CDR3 protein: ASSQAGDPNEKLF
clone size: NA; V gene: TRBV9; CDR3 length: 11; J gene: TRBJ1-3; CDR3 protein: ASSPLYGNTIY
clone size: NA; V gene: TRBV3-1/TRBV3-2; CDR3 length: 9; J gene: TRBJ2-7; CDR3 protein: ASSQLYEQY
clone size: NA; V gene: TRBV30; CDR3 length: 10; J gene: TRBJ1-2; CDR3 protein: AWSVPVYGYT
clone size: NA; V gene: TRBV10-3; CDR3 length: 13; J gene: TRBJ1-1; CDR3 protein: AIKDRAELNTEAF
clone size: NA; V gene: TRBV28; CDR3 length: 12; J gene: TRBJ1-4; CDR3 protein: ASSTGDTLEKLF
clone size: NA; V gene: TRBV5-4; CDR3 length: 12; J gene: TRBJ1-2; CDR3 protein: ASSLQGASYGYT
clone size: NA; V gene: TRBV7-2; CDR3 length: 13; J gene: TRBJ2-5; CDR3 protein: ASELVYSPKETQY
clone size: NA; V gene: TRBV12-3/TRBV12-4; CDR3 length: 9; J gene: TRBJ1-4; CDR3 protein: ASREQGELF
clone size: NA; V gene: TRBV28; CDR3 length: 13; J gene: TRBJ2-1; CDR3 protein: ASSSISGGYNEQF
clone size: NA; V gene: TRBV27; CDR3 length: 13; J gene: TRBJ2-1; CDR3 protein: ASGILARLGNEQF
clone size: NA; V gene: TRBV19; CDR3 length: 13; J gene: TRBJ2-7; CDR3 protein: ATTGQGEKSYEQY
clone size: once; V gene: TRBV28; CDR3 length: 11; J gene: TRBJ1-2; CDR3 protein: ASIAGGDHGYT
clone size: NA; V gene: TRBV27; CDR3 length: 14; J gene: TRBJ1-6; CDR3 protein: ASKFGPGEFNSPLH
clone size: NA; V gene: TRBV11-1; CDR3 length: 13; J gene: TRBJ2-5; CDR3 protein: ASSYLAAAQETQY
clone size: NA; V gene: TRBV4-3; CDR3 length: 14; J gene: TRBJ2-4; CDR3 protein: ASSQTSGGAKNIQY
clone size: NA; V gene: TRBV11-2; CDR3 length: 15; J gene: TRBJ2-2; CDR3 protein: ASRPPRTSGTTGELF
clone size: NA; V gene: TRBV28; CDR3 length: 12; J gene: TRBJ1-4; CDR3 protein: ASRLQGAEEKLF
clone size: NA; V gene: TRBV19; CDR3 length: 12; J gene: TRBJ2-5; CDR3 protein: ASRGRIGSGTQY
clone size: NA; V gene: TRBV5-1; CDR3 length: 12; J gene: TRBJ1-4; CDR3 protein: ASTLSSTSEKLF
clone size: NA; V gene: TRBV27; CDR3 length: 9; J gene: TRBJ2-3; CDR3 protein: ASGWADTQY
clone size: NA; V gene: TRBV12-3/TRBV12-4; CDR3 length: 11; J gene: TRBJ2-5; CDR3 protein: ASSFTPRETQY
clone size: NA; V gene: TRBV6-6; CDR3 length: 12; J gene: TRBJ2-7; CDR3 protein: ASSPRSGSGEQY
clone size: NA; V gene: TRBV9; CDR3 length: 13; J gene: TRBJ2-1; CDR3 protein: ASSPRVGGYNEQF
clone size: NA; V gene: TRBV5-1; CDR3 length: 12; J gene: TRBJ2-7; CDR3 protein: ASSLANPSYEQY
clone size: NA; V gene: TRBV11-2; CDR3 length: 14; J gene: TRBJ2-7; CDR3 protein: ASSLGLRTPIGEQY
clone size: NA; V gene: TRBV10-3; CDR3 length: 12; J gene: TRBJ1-6; CDR3 protein: AISAEGSNSPLH
clone size: NA; V gene: TRBV7-9; CDR3 length: 10; J gene: TRBJ1-6; CDR3 protein: ASSRTASPLH
clone size: NA; V gene: TRBV5-1; CDR3 length: 12; J gene: TRBJ1-1; CDR3 protein: ASSHPTVNTEAF
clone size: NA; V gene: TRBV7-6; CDR3 length: 14; J gene: TRBJ1-1; CDR3 protein: ASSLARGGMNTEAF
clone size: NA; V gene: TRBV29-1; CDR3 length: 12; J gene: TRBJ2-3; CDR3 protein: SALAEASTDTQY
clone size: once; V gene: TRBV19; CDR3 length: 16; J gene: TRBJ2-1; CDR3 protein: ASSIGLAGGYRANEQF
clone size: NA; V gene: TRBV28; CDR3 length: 12; J gene: TRBJ1-6; CDR3 protein: ASSVGGSNSPLH
clone size: NA; V gene: TRBV28; CDR3 length: 12; J gene: TRBJ2-2; CDR3 protein: ASYPPAGTGELF
clone size: NA; V gene: TRBV27; CDR3 length: 10; J gene: TRBJ1-5; CDR3 protein: ASSSGNQPQH
clone size: once; V gene: TRBV10-3; CDR3 length: 16; J gene: TRBJ2-3; CDR3 protein: AARRTTSGGESTDTQY
clone size: NA; V gene: TRBV9; CDR3 length: 14; J gene: TRBJ2-3; CDR3 protein: ASSVGSLGRSDTQY
clone size: NA; V gene: TRBV7-9; CDR3 length: 13; J gene: TRBJ1-1; CDR3 protein: ASSPQGGFNTEAF
clone size: NA; V gene: TRBV20-1; CDR3 length: 12; J gene: TRBJ1-5; CDR3 protein: SASFRASNQPQH
clone size: NA; V gene: TRBV19; CDR3 length: 12; J gene: TRBJ2-6; CDR3 protein: ATKDSSGANVLT
clone size: NA; V gene: TRBV7-2; CDR3 length: 12; J gene: TRBJ2-5; CDR3 protein: ASSHARGWETQY
clone size: NA; V gene: TRBV28; CDR3 length: 14; J gene: TRBJ1-2; CDR3 protein: ASSREFRTGNYGYT